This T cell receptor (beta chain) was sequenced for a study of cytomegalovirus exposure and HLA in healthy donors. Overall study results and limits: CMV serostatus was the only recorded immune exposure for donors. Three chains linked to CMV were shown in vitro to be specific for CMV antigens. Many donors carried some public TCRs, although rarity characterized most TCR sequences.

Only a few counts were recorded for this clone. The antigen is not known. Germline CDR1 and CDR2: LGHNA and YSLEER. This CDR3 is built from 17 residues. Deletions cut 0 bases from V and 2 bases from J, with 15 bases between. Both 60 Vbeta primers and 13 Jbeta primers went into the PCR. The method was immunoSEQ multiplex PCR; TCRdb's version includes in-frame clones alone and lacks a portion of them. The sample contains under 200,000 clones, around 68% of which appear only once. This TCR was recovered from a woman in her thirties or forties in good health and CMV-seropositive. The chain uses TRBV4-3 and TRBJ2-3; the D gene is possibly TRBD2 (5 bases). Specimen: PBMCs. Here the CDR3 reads CASSQDSSDSVTDTQYF. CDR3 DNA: TGCGCCAGCAGCCAAGATTCATCGGACTCTGTCACAGATACGCAGTATTTT.